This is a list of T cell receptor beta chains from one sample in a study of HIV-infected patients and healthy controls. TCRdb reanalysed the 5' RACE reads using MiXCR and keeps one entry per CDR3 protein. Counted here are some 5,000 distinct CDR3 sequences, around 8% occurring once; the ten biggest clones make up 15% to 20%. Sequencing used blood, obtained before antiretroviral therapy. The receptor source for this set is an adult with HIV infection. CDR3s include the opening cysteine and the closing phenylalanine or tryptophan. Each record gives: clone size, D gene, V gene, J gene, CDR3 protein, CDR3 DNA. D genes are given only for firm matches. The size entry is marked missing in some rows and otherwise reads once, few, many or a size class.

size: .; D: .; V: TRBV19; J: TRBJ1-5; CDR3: CASSISADSNQPQHF; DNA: TGTGCCAGTAGTATCTCCGCGGATAGCAATCAGCCCCAGCATTTT
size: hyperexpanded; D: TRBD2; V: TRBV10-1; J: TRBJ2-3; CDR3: CASSLAGTSTDTQYF; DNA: TGCGCCAGCAGCTTAGCGGGAACTAGCACAGATACGCAGTATTTT
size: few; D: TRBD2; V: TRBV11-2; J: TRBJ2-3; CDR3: CASSLGVAGPTDTQYF; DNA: TGTGCCAGCAGCTTAGGGGTAGCGGGGCCCACAGATACGCAGTATTTT
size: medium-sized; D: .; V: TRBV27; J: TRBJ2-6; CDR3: CASRSNRRGVDGANVLTF; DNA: TGTGCCAGCCGCTCCAACCGACGTGGGGTCGATGGGGCCAACGTCCTGACTTTC
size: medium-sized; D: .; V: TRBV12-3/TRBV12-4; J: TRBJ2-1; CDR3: CASRQGDF; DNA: TGTGCCAGCAGGCAAGGTGACTTC
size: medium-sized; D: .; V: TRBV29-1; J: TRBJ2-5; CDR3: CSVSGPWEETQYF; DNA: TGCAGCGTTTCGGGACCCTGGGAAGAGACCCAGTACTTC
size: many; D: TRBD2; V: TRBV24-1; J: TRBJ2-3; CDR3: CATSDQRGRVTPDTQYF; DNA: TGTGCCACCAGTGATCAGCGGGGCCGAGTAACCCCAGATACGCAGTATTTT
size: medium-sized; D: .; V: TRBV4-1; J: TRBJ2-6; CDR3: CASSQDPPEVGSGANVLTF; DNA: TGCGCCAGCAGCCAAGATCCTCCGGAAGTGGGGTCGGGGGCCAACGTCCTGACTTTC
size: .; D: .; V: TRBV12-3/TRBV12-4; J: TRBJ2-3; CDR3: CASTDPGADTQYF; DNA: TGTGCCAGCACCGATCCCGGGGCGGATACGCAGTATTTT
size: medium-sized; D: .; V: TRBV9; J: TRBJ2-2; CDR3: CASSVLQGVNTGELFF; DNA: TGTGCCAGCAGCGTACTTCAGGGAGTTAACACCGGGGAGCTGTTTTTT
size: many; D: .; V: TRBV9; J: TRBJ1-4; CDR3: CASSSHSPNEKLFF; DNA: TGTGCCAGCAGCAGCCACAGCCCTAATGAAAAACTGTTTTTT
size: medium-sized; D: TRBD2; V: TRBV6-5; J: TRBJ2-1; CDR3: CASSPPGLAGDNEQFF; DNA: TGTGCCAGCAGTCCACCGGGACTAGCGGGGGACAATGAGCAGTTCTTC
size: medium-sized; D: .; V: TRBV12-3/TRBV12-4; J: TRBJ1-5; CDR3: CASRPDSLGNQPQHF; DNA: TGTGCCAGCAGACCAGACAGTTTGGGCAATCAGCCCCAGCATTTT
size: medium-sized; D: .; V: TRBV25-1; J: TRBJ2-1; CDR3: CASSDSVQDSYNEQFF; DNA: TGTGCCAGCAGTGACTCGGTTCAAGACTCCTACAATGAGCAGTTCTTC
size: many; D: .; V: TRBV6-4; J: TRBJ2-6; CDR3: CASSGQGHSGANVLTF; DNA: TGTGCCAGCAGTGGCCAAGGGCACTCTGGGGCCAACGTCCTGACTTTC
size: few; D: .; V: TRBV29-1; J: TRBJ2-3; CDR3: CSVVVAGGRTDTQYF; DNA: TGCAGCGTTGTTGTGGCAGGTGGGCGAACAGATACGCAGTATTTT
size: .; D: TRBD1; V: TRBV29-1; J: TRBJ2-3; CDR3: CSVSYTGAHTDTQYF; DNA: TGCAGCGTAAGCTACACAGGGGCACACACCGATACGCAGTATTTT
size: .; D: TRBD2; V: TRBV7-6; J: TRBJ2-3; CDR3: CASSVSLIAGASTDTQYF; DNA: TGTGCCAGCAGTGTATCTCTAATAGCGGGAGCAAGTACAGATACGCAGTATTTT
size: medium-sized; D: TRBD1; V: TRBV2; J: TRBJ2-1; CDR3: CATEGQRDNEQFF; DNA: TGTGCCACAGAGGGACAGAGGGACAATGAGCAGTTCTTC
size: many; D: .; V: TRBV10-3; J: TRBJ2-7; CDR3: CAIKGEQYF; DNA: TGTGCCATCAAGGGGGAGCAGTACTTC
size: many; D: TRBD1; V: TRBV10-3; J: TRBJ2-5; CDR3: CAISGTGYQETQYF; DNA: TGTGCCATCAGTGGGACAGGGTACCAAGAGACCCAGTACTTC
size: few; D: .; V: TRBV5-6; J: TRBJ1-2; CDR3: CASLRRGVNYGYTF; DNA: TGTGCCAGCCTCCGGAGAGGGGTAAACTATGGCTACACCTTC
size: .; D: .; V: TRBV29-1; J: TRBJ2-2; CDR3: CSVRPAVTGELFF; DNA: TGCAGCGTTAGGCCGGCAGTTACCGGGGAGCTGTTTTTT
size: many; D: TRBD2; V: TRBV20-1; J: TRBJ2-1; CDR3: CSAPTSGLLNEQFF; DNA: TGCAGTGCACCGACTAGCGGGCTCTTAAATGAGCAGTTCTTC
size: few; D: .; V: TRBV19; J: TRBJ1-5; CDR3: CASSIASRGPAQPQHF; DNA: TGTGCCAGTAGTATAGCCTCTCGGGGTCCAGCTCAGCCCCAGCATTTT
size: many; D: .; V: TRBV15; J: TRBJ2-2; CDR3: CATSRLAMNTGELFF; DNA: TGTGCCACCAGCAGACTAGCTATGAACACCGGGGAGCTGTTTTTT
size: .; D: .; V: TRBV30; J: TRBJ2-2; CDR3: CAWSDFRMPGELFF; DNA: TGTGCCTGGAGTGATTTTCGGATGCCCGGGGAGCTGTTTTTT
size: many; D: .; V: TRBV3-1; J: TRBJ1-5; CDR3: CASSQGTRRRQPQHF; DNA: TGTGCCAGCAGCCAAGGGACTCGCCGACGTCAGCCCCAGCATTTT
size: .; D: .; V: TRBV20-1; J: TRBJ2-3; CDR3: CSARDQGLAMGTDTQYF; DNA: TGCAGTGCTAGAGATCAAGGGCTAGCGATGGGCACAGATACGCAGTATTTT
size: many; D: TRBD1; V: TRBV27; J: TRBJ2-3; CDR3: CASTRNRGSTDTQYF; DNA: TGTGCCAGCACCCGGAACAGGGGGAGCACAGATACGCAGTATTTT
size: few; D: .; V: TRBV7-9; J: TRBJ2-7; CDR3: CASSFGAAYEQYF; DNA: TGTGCCAGCAGCTTTGGGGCGGCCTACGAGCAGTACTTC
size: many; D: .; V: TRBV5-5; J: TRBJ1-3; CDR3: CASSHGPTRLSGNTIYF; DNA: TGTGCCAGCAGCCACGGACCGACAAGACTCTCTGGAAACACCATATATTTT
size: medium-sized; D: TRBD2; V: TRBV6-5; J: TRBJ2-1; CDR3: CASSRSGGANEQFF; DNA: TGTGCCAGCAGTAGAAGCGGGGGGGCCAATGAGCAGTTCTTC
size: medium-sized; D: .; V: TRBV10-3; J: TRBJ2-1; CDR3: CAISDRGEDEQFF; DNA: TGTGCCATCAGTGATCGAGGGGAGGATGAGCAGTTCTTC
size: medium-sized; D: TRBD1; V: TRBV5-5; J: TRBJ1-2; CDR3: CASSQGQGEVGYTF; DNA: TGTGCCAGCAGCCAAGGACAGGGAGAGGTTGGCTACACCTTC
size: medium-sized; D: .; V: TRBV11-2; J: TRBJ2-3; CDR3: CASSNTDTQYF; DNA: TGTGCCAGCAGCAACACAGATACGCAGTATTTT
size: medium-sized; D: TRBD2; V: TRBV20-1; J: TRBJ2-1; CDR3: CSARRGGGMDEQFF; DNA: TGCAGTGCTAGACGCGGGGGGGGAATGGATGAGCAGTTCTTC
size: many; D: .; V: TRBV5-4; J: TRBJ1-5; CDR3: CASSQPGQPQHF; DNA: TGTGCCAGCAGCCAGCCGGGGCAGCCCCAGCATTTT
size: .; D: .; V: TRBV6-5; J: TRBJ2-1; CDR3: CASSYAGTYNEQFF; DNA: TGTGCCAGCAGTTACGCCGGGACGTACAATGAGCAGTTCTTC
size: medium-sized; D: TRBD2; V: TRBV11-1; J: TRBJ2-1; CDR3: CASSLGLASLSYNEQFF; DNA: TGTGCCAGCAGCTTAGGACTAGCGTCGTTGTCCTACAATGAGCAGTTCTTC
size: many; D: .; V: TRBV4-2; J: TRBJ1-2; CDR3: CASFRSGEQNYGYTF; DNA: TGTGCCAGCTTTCGGTCAGGGGAACAAAACTATGGCTACACCTTC
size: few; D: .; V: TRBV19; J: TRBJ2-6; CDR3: CASSVTGSGANVLTF; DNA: TGTGCCAGTAGCGTGACAGGCTCTGGGGCCAACGTCCTGACTTTC
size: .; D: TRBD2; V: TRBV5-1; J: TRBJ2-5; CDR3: CASSSTISGRDQETQYF; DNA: TGCGCCAGCAGCTCAACAATAAGCGGGAGGGACCAAGAGACCCAGTACTTC
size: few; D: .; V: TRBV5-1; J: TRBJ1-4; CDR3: CASSLDSRSNEKLFF; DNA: TGCGCCAGCAGCTTGGATTCCAGGTCTAATGAAAAACTGTTTTTT
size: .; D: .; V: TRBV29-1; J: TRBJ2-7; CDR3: CSSRGANSYEQYF; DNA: TGCAGCTCGAGGGGGGCAAATTCCTACGAGCAGTACTTC
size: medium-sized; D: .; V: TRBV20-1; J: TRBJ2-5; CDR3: CSARLAGHGQYF; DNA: TGCAGTGCCCGACTGGCTGGTCATGGCCAGTACTTC
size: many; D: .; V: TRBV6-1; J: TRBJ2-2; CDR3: CASSADSRILTGELFF; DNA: TGTGCCAGCAGTGCCGACAGCCGTATCCTCACCGGGGAGCTGTTTTTT
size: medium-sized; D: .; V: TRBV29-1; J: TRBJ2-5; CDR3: CSVEIATEYQETQYF; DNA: TGCAGCGTTGAAATAGCGACAGAGTACCAAGAGACCCAGTACTTC
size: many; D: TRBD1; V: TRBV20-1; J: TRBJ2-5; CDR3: CSARDLNSTGGMERTQYF; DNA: TGCAGTGCTAGAGACCTCAACTCGACAGGGGGCATGGAAAGGACCCAGTACTTC
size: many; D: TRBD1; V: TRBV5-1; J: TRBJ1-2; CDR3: CASSPEPARQGSNYGYTF; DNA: TGCGCCAGCAGCCCAGAGCCGGCTCGACAGGGGTCGAACTATGGCTACACCTTC
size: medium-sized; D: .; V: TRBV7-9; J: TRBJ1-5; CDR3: CASSLEVDQPQHF; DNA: TGTGCCAGCAGCTTAGAGGTTGATCAGCCCCAGCATTTT
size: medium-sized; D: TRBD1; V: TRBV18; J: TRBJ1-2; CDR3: CASSRQGMDGYTF; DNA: TGTGCCAGCTCTCGACAGGGTATGGATGGCTACACCTTC
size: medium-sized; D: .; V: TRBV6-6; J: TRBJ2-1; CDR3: CASSRVNNEQFF; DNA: TGTGCCAGCAGTCGGGTCAACAATGAGCAGTTCTTC
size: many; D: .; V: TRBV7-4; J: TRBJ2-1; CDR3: CASSLYSQFF; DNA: TGTGCCAGCAGCTTATATAGCCAGTTCTTC
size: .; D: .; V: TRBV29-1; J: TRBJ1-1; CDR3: CSVIQSSGSTEAFF; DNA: TGCAGCGTCATACAGTCTTCGGGCAGCACTGAAGCTTTCTTT
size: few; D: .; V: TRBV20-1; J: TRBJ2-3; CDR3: CSARSRASVATDTQYF; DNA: TGCAGTGCTCGGAGCCGCGCTAGCGTCGCCACAGATACGCAGTATTTT